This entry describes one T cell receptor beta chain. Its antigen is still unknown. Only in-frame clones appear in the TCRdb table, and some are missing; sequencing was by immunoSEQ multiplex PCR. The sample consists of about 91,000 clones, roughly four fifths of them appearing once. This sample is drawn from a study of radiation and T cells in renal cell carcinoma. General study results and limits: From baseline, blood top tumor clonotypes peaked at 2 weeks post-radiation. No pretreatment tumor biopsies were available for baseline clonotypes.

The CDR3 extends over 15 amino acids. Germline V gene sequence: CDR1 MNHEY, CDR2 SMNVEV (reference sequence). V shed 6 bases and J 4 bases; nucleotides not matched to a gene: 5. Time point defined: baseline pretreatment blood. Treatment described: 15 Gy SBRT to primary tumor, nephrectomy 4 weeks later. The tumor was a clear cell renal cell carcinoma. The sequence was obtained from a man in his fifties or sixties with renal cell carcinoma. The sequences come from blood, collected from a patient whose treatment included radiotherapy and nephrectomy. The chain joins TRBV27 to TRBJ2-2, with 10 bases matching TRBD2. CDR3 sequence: CASSVRTSGTGELFF. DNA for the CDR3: TGTGCCAGCAGCGTAAGGACTAGCGGCACCGGGGAGCTGTTTTTT.